The rows below give T cell receptor beta chains drawn from one sample of a study of T cells in Graves' hyperthyroidism and ophthalmopathy. From the multiplex PCR reads, TCRdb called clonotypes with MiXCR, one entry per CDR3 protein. The sample includes over 700,000 distinct CDR3 sequences, about a third of them seen just once. Sequencing was performed on blood. These receptors were obtained from a woman in her thirties or forties with Graves' hyperthyroidism. The CDR3 runs from the conserved cysteine through the conserved F or W. The D gene is left open where the match is weak. Expanded clones get a size class; other rows say once, few or many, or leave the size out.

CDR3: CASSPAGGNSYEQYF
DNA: TGTGCCAGCAGTCCCGCAGGGGGCAACTCCTACGAGCAGTACTTC
D: TRBD1
size: -
J: TRBJ2-7
V: TRBV12-3/TRBV12-4

CDR3: CASSPTGIEVLTF
DNA: TGTGCCAGCAGCCCGACAGGGATAGAGGTCCTGACTTTC
D: TRBD1
size: -
J: TRBJ2-6
V: TRBV3-1

CDR3: CSVNPGQGVRETQYF
DNA: TGCAGCGTCAATCCGGGACAGGGGGTTCGGGAGACCCAGTACTTC
D: TRBD1
size: many
J: TRBJ2-5
V: TRBV29-1

CDR3: CASSLTSRWNTEAFF
DNA: TGTGCCAGCAGTTTGACAAGTCGGTGGAACACTGAAGCTTTCTTT
D: -
size: few
J: TRBJ1-1
V: TRBV6-6

CDR3: CASSMQGRGPPLHF
DNA: TGTGCCAGTAGTATGCAGGGGAGGGGACCACCCCTCCACTTT
D: -
size: -
J: TRBJ1-6
V: TRBV19

CDR3: CASSLRGDGYTF
DNA: TGTGCCAGCAGTTTAAGGGGCGATGGCTACACCTTC
D: -
size: -
J: TRBJ1-2
V: TRBV6-5

CDR3: CSAYRDDTQYF
DNA: TGCAGTGCCTACAGGGACGATACGCAGTATTTT
D: -
size: -
J: TRBJ2-3
V: TRBV20-1

CDR3: CSASLIAGAYEQYF
DNA: TGCAGTGCTAGCCTAATAGCGGGGGCTTACGAGCAGTACTTC
D: TRBD2
size: few
J: TRBJ2-7
V: TRBV20-1

CDR3: CASSLETQETQYF
DNA: TGTGCCAGCAGCTTAGAGACTCAAGAGACCCAGTACTTC
D: -
size: few
J: TRBJ2-5
V: TRBV11-2

CDR3: CASSQDPAAKGELFF
DNA: TGCGCCAGCAGCCAAGATCCGGCAGCCAAAGGGGAGCTGTTTTTT
D: -
size: few
J: TRBJ2-2
V: TRBV4-3

CDR3: CASSLPSGTGGARMDEKLFF
DNA: TGTGCCAGCAGTCTCCCCTCCGGGACAGGGGGCGCTCGGATGGATGAAAAACTGTTTTTT
D: TRBD1
size: once
J: TRBJ1-4
V: TRBV2

CDR3: CASSVAWDRWSTGELFF
DNA: TGTGCCAGCAGCGTAGCTTGGGACAGGTGGAGCACCGGGGAGCTGTTTTTT
D: TRBD1
size: few
J: TRBJ2-2
V: TRBV9

CDR3: CASSWLTEAFF
DNA: TGTGCCAGCAGCTGGTTGACTGAAGCTTTCTTT
D: -
size: -
J: TRBJ1-1
V: TRBV28

CDR3: CAISYRFGQGGTEAFF
DNA: TGTGCCATCAGTTACCGATTCGGGCAGGGAGGCACTGAAGCTTTCTTT
D: -
size: -
J: TRBJ1-1
V: TRBV6-6

CDR3: CASSGWDEQYF
DNA: TGTGCCAGCAGCGGATGGGACGAGCAGTACTTC
D: -
size: -
J: TRBJ2-7
V: TRBV2

CDR3: CAITKAGRHPIF
DNA: TGCGCCATCACAAAGGCTGGGCGGCATCCTATCTTC
D: -
size: -
J: TRBJ1-2
V: TRBV10-3

CDR3: CASSSPEGGSFNSPLHF
DNA: TGTGCCAGCAGCTCCCCAGAGGGCGGTTCCTTTAATTCACCCCTCCACTTT
D: -
size: -
J: TRBJ1-6
V: TRBV14

CDR3: CASLAGSMNTEAFF
DNA: TGTGCCAGTCTTGCAGGGTCTATGAACACTGAAGCTTTCTTT
D: -
size: many
J: TRBJ1-1
V: TRBV19

CDR3: CASSLEWEVTFF
DNA: TGTGCCAGCAGCTTAGAGTGGGAGGTCACTTTCTTT
D: -
size: -
J: TRBJ1-1
V: TRBV11-1

CDR3: CASSLVGTAGELFF
DNA: TGTGCCAGCAGTTTGGTGGGGACAGCCGGGGAGCTGTTTTTT
D: TRBD1
size: -
J: TRBJ2-2
V: TRBV28

CDR3: CAISESRGENSGQPQHF
DNA: TGTGCCATCAGTGAGTCAAGGGGCGAGAACAGTGGCCAGCCCCAGCATTTT
D: -
size: -
J: TRBJ1-5
V: TRBV10-3

CDR3: CASSLGSVGTEETQYF
DNA: TGCGCCAGCAGCTTGGGGTCGGTGGGAACGGAAGAGACCCAGTACTTC
D: -
size: few
J: TRBJ2-5
V: TRBV5-1

CDR3: CASAGGTDAGEQYF
DNA: TGTGCCAGCGCGGGGGGGACGGATGCTGGGGAGCAGTACTTC
D: TRBD2
size: -
J: TRBJ2-7
V: TRBV2

CDR3: CSAQGQNYGYTF
DNA: TGCAGCGCCCAGGGACAAAACTATGGCTACACCTTC
D: -
size: -
J: TRBJ1-2
V: TRBV29-1